A single sample gave rise to the 13 T cell receptor beta chains below, sequenced in a study of T cell responses to AZD1222 COVID-19 vaccine listed by TCRdb under 2021. In light of the paper, this sample's time point label describes: about 28 days (+/-7) after the second vaccine dose. Library method: the immunoSEQ multiplex PCR assay. In TCRdb, the immuneACCESS table is reduced to in-frame sequences with V and J assigned. These tables do not hold every clone; where another copy was compared, an unresolved V gene accounts for under half, and the others remain unexplained. Recorded for this sample are approximately 72,000 clones; 80% to 90% of them occurred a single time. More than 25% of the sample is taken by the ten largest. The source material was peripheral blood, sampled 28 days after the second AZD1222 dose. The receptors come from an adult who received the AZD1222 COVID-19 vaccine.

The CDR3 is CASRNGFDEQYF. In nucleotides, the CDR3 is TGTGCCAGCAGGAATGGGTTCGACGAGCAGTACTTC. The gene calls are TRBV19 and TRBJ2-7; D is uncertain. The length of the CDR3 is 12 residues. V shed 9 bases and J shed 5 bases, with 14 bases lying between them. Germline CDR1 reads LNHDA; CDR2 reads SQIVND (reference sequence).

The chain carries TRBV11-3 and TRBJ1-5; a weak D match, TRBD1 (5 bases). Trimming left V 3 bases short and J 3 bases short, with 9 bases between. Germline lookup yields CDR1 SGHNT and CDR2 YENEEA. The CDR3 is 14 amino acids. The CDR3 loop reads CASSFGGPNQPQHF. CDR3 coding DNA: TGTGCCAGCAGCTTCGGGGGACCCAATCAGCCCCAGCATTTT.

The CDR3 nucleotides read TGCGCCAGCAGTTCTAGCGGGAGTGTGGAGACCCAGTACTTC. Translated: CASSSSGSVETQYF. This rearrangement joins TRBV5-1 to TRBJ2-5; TRBD2 agrees at 10 bases. V trimming: 5 bases; J trimming: 5 bases; junction bases outside the gene matches: 6. The CDR3 is 14 amino acids. The germline CDR1 and CDR2 sequences are SGHRS and YFSETQ. The variable domain in full, completed from reference TRBV5-1 and TRBJ2-5, reads KAGVTQTPRYLIKTRGQQVTLSCSPISGHRSVSWYQQTPGQGLQFLFEYFSETQRNKGNFPGRFSGRQFSNSRSEMNVSTLELGDSALYLCASSSSGSVETQYFGPGTRLLVL.

CDR3 nucleotide sequence: TGTGCCAGCAGCTTAACTAGCGGATCCTACGAGCAGTACTTC. It encodes CASSLTSGSYEQYF. The chain joins TRBV7-9 to TRBJ2-7, with 8 bases identical to TRBD2. Trimming removed 2 bases from V and 1 base from J; junction bases left unmatched: 1. The CDR3 length is 14 residues. The V gene's germline CDR1 is SEHNR and CDR2 FQNEAQ (reference sequence).

Only one count was recorded for this clone. The DNA for the CDR3 is TGCGCCAGCAGCTTAGCGGGAGGACTCTACGAGCAGTACTTC. It specifies CASSLAGGLYEQYF. The V and J genes are TRBV5-1 and TRBJ2-7; 9 bases line up with TRBD2. The CDR3 is made up of 14 amino acids. Germline V gives CDR1 SGHRS, CDR2 YFSETQ. V shed 2 bases, J shed 3 bases, and the junction held 3 bases outside the gene matches.

This clone occurred once. The rearrangement uses TRBV9 and TRBJ2-1; D is undetermined. This CDR3 comprises 14 residues. Germline V gives CDR1 SGDLS, CDR2 YYNGEE. V lost 0 bases and J 5 bases, leaving 9 bases between the germline ends. The CDR3 here is CASSVGWADNEQFF. The CDR3 DNA sequence: TGTGCCAGCAGCGTAGGGTGGGCGGACAATGAGCAGTTCTTC.

The chain links TRBV11-2 to TRBJ2-7; 9 bases are a match to TRBD2. Losses at the gene ends were 1 base for V and 6 bases for J; bases not matched to a gene: 7. Germline V gene sequence: CDR1 SGHAT, CDR2 FQNNGV. CDR3 length: 15 residues. This chain's CDR3 is CASSLGSSGEGEQYF. CDR3 DNA: TGTGCCAGCAGCTTAGGATCTAGCGGGGAGGGCGAGCAGTACTTC.

The J gene is TRBJ1-2, the V gene TRBV7-3; 7 bases line up with TRBD1. Trimming removed 8 bases from V and 2 bases from J; junction bases left unmatched: 5. Germline assignment: CDR1 SGHTA and CDR2 FQGTGA. This CDR3 contains 13 residues. The CDR3 loop reads CASGPGQNYGYTF. Written as DNA, the CDR3 is TGTGCCAGCGGTCCGGGACAGAACTATGGCTACACCTTC.

The chain couples TRBV4-1 to TRBJ2-1; 7 bases agree with TRBD2. The V segment lost 6 bases and the J segment 6 bases; nucleotides outside the gene matches: 14. This CDR3 has 16 amino acids. Germline V gene sequence: CDR1 MGHRA, CDR2 YSYEKL. CDR3 bases: TGCGCCAGCAGACATGGGCGGGAGAGAGGGATCAATGAGCAGTTCTTC. Translated, it gives CASRHGRERGINEQFF.

This clone was observed a handful of times. The chain joins TRBV11-3 to TRBJ2-7; D might be TRBD1 (6 bases). Germline values: CDR1 SGHNT, CDR2 YENEEA. The CDR3 covers 12 residues. Trimming pared 4 bases from V and 4 bases from J, leaving 8 bases between. The CDR3 spells CASSSTGYEQYF. Written as DNA, the CDR3 is TGTGCCAGCAGCTCAACAGGGTACGAGCAGTACTTC.

V is TRBV19 and J is TRBJ2-5; D not certain. The germline gives CDR1 LNHDA, CDR2 SQIVND (reference sequence). This CDR3 is built from 12 residues. Trimming took 3 bases from V and 4 from J, leaving 6 bases between them. In DNA, the CDR3 is TGTGCCAGTAGTATGTGGGGAGAGACCCAGTACTTC. As protein: CASSMWGETQYF.

CDR3 loop: CASSPLFGNEQFF. The DNA for the CDR3 is TGTGCCAGCAGCCCCTTGTTTGGGAATGAGCAGTTCTTC. This chain connects TRBV11-2 to TRBJ2-1; no clear D gene. V lost 5 bases and J 7 bases, leaving 12 bases between the germline ends. There are 13 residues in the CDR3. Per germline, CDR1 SGHAT and CDR2 FQNNGV.

The genes are TRBV5-6 and TRBJ1-4; possibly TRBD1 for D (6 bases). The germline gives CDR1 SGHDT, CDR2 YYEEEE. V was cut by 6 bases and J by 7 bases, with 19 bases left in between. CDR3 length equals 15 residues. The CDR3 DNA reads TGTGCCAGCACCGAGGGGGGCTCACAACCTGAAAAACTGTTTTTT. It is translated as CASTEGGSQPEKLFF.